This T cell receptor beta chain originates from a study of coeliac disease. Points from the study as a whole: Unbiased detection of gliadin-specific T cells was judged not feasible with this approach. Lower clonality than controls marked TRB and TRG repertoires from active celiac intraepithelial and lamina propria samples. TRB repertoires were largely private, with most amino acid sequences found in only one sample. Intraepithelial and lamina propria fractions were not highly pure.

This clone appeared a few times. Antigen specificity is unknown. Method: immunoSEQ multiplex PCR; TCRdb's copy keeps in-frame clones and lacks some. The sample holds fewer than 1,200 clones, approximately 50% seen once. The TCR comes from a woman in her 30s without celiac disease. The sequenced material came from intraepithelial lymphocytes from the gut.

CDR3 protein: CASSGTGDYGYTF. The CDR3 coding sequence is TGCGCCAGCAGTGGGACAGGGGACTATGGCTACACCTTC. This chain connects TRBV10-2 to TRBJ1-2; 9 nucleotides agree with TRBD1. CDR1 is WSHSY and CDR2 is SAAADI in the germline V gene. This CDR3 has 13 amino acids. The V segment lost 4 bases and the J segment 3 bases; nucleotides outside the gene matches: 0.